The next 30 T cell receptor beta chains were all read from a single sample in a study of neurological immune-mediated disorders. TCRdb reprocessed the 5' RACE reads with MiXCR, giving one entry per CDR3 protein. The sample records about 21,000 distinct CDR3 sequences, about 15% being singletons. Sequenced sample: PBMCs. These receptors were obtained from a female donor with HTLV-1-associated myelopathy (HAM/TSP).

This clonotype was seen at least ten times. The CDR3 coding sequence is TGTGCCAGCAGCGGGGGGGTTTACCAAGAGACCCAGTACTTC. It yields the protein CASSGGVYQETQYF. The chain links TRBV9 to TRBJ2-5; the D gene is possibly TRBD2 (6 bases). This CDR3 comprises 14 residues. Germline CDR1 reads SGDLS; CDR2 reads YYNGEE. V was cut by 3 bases and J by 0 bases, with 9 bases left in between. The whole variable domain, remainder taken from reference TRBV9 and TRBJ2-5, is DSGVTQTPKHLITATGQRVTLRCSPRSGDLSVYWYQQSLDQGLQFLIQYYNGEERAKGNILERFSAQQFPDLHSELNLSSLELGDSALYFCASSGGVYQETQYFGPGTRLLVL.

The sample holds many counts of this clonotype. V is TRBV20-1 and J is TRBJ2-2; 8 bases are shared with TRBD2. In germline, CDR1 is DFQATT, CDR2 SNEGSKA (reference sequence). This CDR3 is built from 17 residues. The J segment lost 1 base and the V segment lost 0 bases, leaving 7 bases of the junction unmatched. Written as DNA, the CDR3 is TGCAGTGCTAGAGATCCGACGGCGGGAGGGAACACCGGGGAGCTGTTTTTT. The encoded protein is CSARDPTAGGNTGELFF.

This clonotype showed up many times. V and J are TRBV4-2 and TRBJ1-3; D is ambiguous. Trimming took off 0 bases at V and 2 bases at J, with 11 bases between the two ends. Germline assignment: CDR1 LGHNA and CDR2 YNFKEQ. There are 16 residues in the CDR3. The DNA of the CDR3 is TGTGCCAGCAGCCAAGACCGGAGCACTGCTGGAAACACCATATATTTT. It is translated as CASSQDRSTAGNTIYF.

Regarding this clonotype: This clone may be a read error of a much larger clone one base away. The chain combines TRBV30 with TRBJ2-5, with a weak D call TRBD1 (5 bases). V was pared by 2 bases and J by 4 bases, with 17 bases between. The CDR3 contains 15 residues. Germline V gene lookup returns CDR1 GTSNPN and CDR2 SVGIG (reference sequence). The CDR3 nucleotides read TGTGCCTGGAGTTTGACAGTGGGCAAAGGAGAGACCCAGTACTTC. Protein: CAWSLTVGKGETQYF.

This clonotype was found many times. The chain uses TRBV6-5 and TRBJ2-7; D might be TRBD1 or TRBD2, each matching 5 bases. Germline lookup yields CDR1 MNHEY and CDR2 SVGAGI. The CDR3 sequence is 15 residues long. V was cut by 6 bases and J by 4 bases, with 19 bases left in between. CDR3 in amino acids: CASRITLTGGYEQYF. The CDR3 DNA sequence: TGTGCCAGCAGAATTACCCTTACAGGAGGTTACGAGCAGTACTTC.

Turning to this clonotype: The junction departs from the called germline gene at one end, perhaps through a read error. The V and J genes are TRBV28 and TRBJ2-6, with D possibly matching TRBD2 (7 bases). Germline CDR1 MDHEN, CDR2 SYDVKM. This CDR3 contains 13 residues. In DNA, the CDR3 is TGTGCCAACAGTTTTGGGGGGGCCAACGTACTGACTTTC. It translates to CANSFGGANVLTF.

This clonotype was observed at least ten times. The CDR3 DNA is TGTGCCAGCAGTCGGTCCTCGGTCTACGAGCAGTACTTC. The encoded protein is CASSRSSVYEQYF. The chain recombines TRBV7-2 with TRBJ2-7, with no clear D. CDR3 length: 13 amino acids. The germline V gene encodes CDR1 SGHTA and CDR2 FQGNSA. V lost 6 bases, J lost 3 bases, and 12 bases lay in between.

This clonotype was seen ten or more times. This clone may be a read error of a much larger clone one base away. The rearrangement uses TRBV6-5 and TRBJ2-3; 8 nucleotides line up with TRBD2. The CDR3 sequence is 17 residues long. V lost 5 bases to trimming and J lost 2 bases; unmatched junction nucleotides: 12. From germline, CDR1 is MNHEY and CDR2 SVGAGI. CDR3 sequence: CASSTDRSGRVTDTQYF. The CDR3 bases are TGTGCCAGCAGTACCGACCGGAGCGGGAGAGTCACAGATACGCAGTATTTT.

This clonotype qualifies as medium-sized (0.01 to 0.1%). J is TRBJ2-3 and V is TRBV29-1; TRBD1 or TRBD2 may be the D gene (5 bases each). The CDR3 spans 14 residues. The germline CDR1 and CDR2 sequences are SQVTM and ANQGSEA. V was trimmed by 5 bases and J by 3 bases, leaving 15 bases between them. In nucleotides, the CDR3 is TGCAGCGTTCGGGCCGGGACGGCAACAGATACGCAGTATTTT. It encodes CSVRAGTATDTQYF.

The sample holds many counts of this clonotype. The CDR3 region is CASSYGLAGGWDEQFF. CDR3 bases: TGTGCCAGCAGCTACGGACTAGCGGGGGGGTGGGATGAGCAGTTCTTC. The rearrangement uses TRBV5-8 and TRBJ2-1, with 15 bases matching TRBD2. CDR1 is SGHTS and CDR2 is YDEGEE in the germline V gene. The CDR3 runs to 16 residues. Trimming at V came to 3 bases and at J to 8 bases, leaving 6 bases not matched to a gene.

The rearrangement links TRBV7-8 to TRBJ1-2; 9 bases are shared with TRBD1. Germline V lookup: CDR1 SGHVS, CDR2 FQNEAQ. The CDR3 loop spans 13 amino acids. The V gene end was trimmed by 8 bases and the J gene end by 7 bases; junction bases not matched to a gene: 8. The chain's CDR3 is CASGRDRDFGYTF. Here the CDR3 DNA reads TGTGCCAGCGGCCGGGACAGGGATTTTGGCTACACCTTC. Filled out from reference TRBV7-8 and TRBJ1-2, the complete variable domain reads GAGVSQSPRYKVAKRGQDVALRCDPISGHVSLFWYQQALGQGPEFLTYFQNEAQLDKSGLPSDRFFAERPEGSVSTLKIQRTQQEDSAVYLCASGRDRDFGYTFGSGTRLTVV.

This clonotype is classed as medium-sized. The V and J genes are TRBV21-1 and TRBJ2-4; TRBD1, as called in the table, went unchecked against the DNA. TRBV21-1 is classified as a pseudogene. This CDR3 contains 14 residues. The CDR3 DNA reads TGTGCCAGCAGGCTCCAGGGGGCCAAAAACATTCAGTACTTC. Protein: CASRLQGAKNIQYF.

This clonotype has a count of ten or more. The chain links TRBV5-5 to TRBJ2-3; D is unclear. The CDR3 totals 15 residues. Germline CDR1 and CDR2: SGHKS and YYEKEE (reference sequence). Deletions cut 4 bases from V and 3 bases from J, with 15 bases between. In DNA, the CDR3 is TGTGCCAGCAGCAACGATGCGGTCCGAACAGATACGCAGTATTTT. Protein: CASSNDAVRTDTQYF.

Points on this clonotype: One end of the junction is discordant with germline, which a read error may explain. This chain uses TRBV7-7 with TRBJ1-1; TRBD1 might be the D (5 bases). This CDR3 contains 13 residues. The germline CDR1 and CDR2 sequences are SSHAT and FNYEAQ (reference sequence). The CDR3 DNA follows: TGTGCTAGCAGCTTAGCGGAGGGGACTGAAGCTTTCTTT. Protein sequence: CASSLAEGTEAFF.

This clonotype was observed at least ten times. This chain uses TRBV19 with TRBJ2-1; the match to TRBD2 covers 12 bases. Germline CDR1 is LNHDA and CDR2 is SQIVND (reference sequence). The CDR3 runs to 16 residues. V trimming: 5 bases; J trimming: 4 bases; junction bases outside the gene matches: 6. DNA for the CDR3: TGTGCCAGTAGTGCTACTAGCGGGGGGATATACAATGAGCAGTTCTTC. Its translation: CASSATSGGIYNEQFF.

This clonotype has a count of ten or more. The rearrangement joins TRBV20-1 to TRBJ2-5; 14 bases agree with TRBD2. CDR3 size: 19 residues. V lost 5 bases to trimming and J lost 4 bases; unmatched junction nucleotides: 18. From germline, CDR1 is DFQATT and CDR2 SNEGSKA (reference sequence). CDR3 amino acids: CSADPPWTSGGTLGETQYF. In DNA form, the CDR3 reads TGCAGTGCTGACCCTCCCTGGACTAGCGGGGGGACTCTGGGAGAGACCCAGTACTTC.

This clonotype was counted many times. The gene calls are TRBV20-1 and TRBJ2-1; the D is unclear. This CDR3 contains 11 residues. V gave up 0 bases and J gave up 10 bases, with 7 bases separating them. The germline gives CDR1 DFQATT, CDR2 SNEGSKA (reference sequence). The CDR3 loop reads CSARDLREQFF. Here the CDR3 DNA reads TGCAGTGCTAGAGATCTTCGAGAGCAGTTCTTC.

There are many counts of this clonotype. The chain employs TRBV24-1 and TRBJ1-2; 8 bases are a match to TRBD1. Germline CDR1 is KGHDR and CDR2 is SFDVKD. The CDR3 has 16 amino acids. With 3 bases clipped from V and 7 bases from J, the junction kept 12 bases outside the gene matches. CDR3 nucleotide sequence: TGTGCCACCAGTGATCCCGGACAGGGTAAAGCTGGTGGCTACACCTTC. It encodes CATSDPGQGKAGGYTF.

This clonotype rates as medium-sized. The J gene is TRBJ2-5, the V gene TRBV18; D ambiguous. V lost 3 bases and J lost 2, with 1 base in between. The CDR3 has 11 amino acids. The germline gives CDR1 KGHSH, CDR2 LQKENI. The CDR3, as DNA: TGTGCCAGCTCACCGCAAGAGACCCAGTACTTC. It encodes CASSPQETQYF. The variable domain in full, completed from reference TRBV18 and TRBJ2-5, reads NAGVMQNPRHLVRRRGQEARLRCSPMKGHSHVYWYRQLPEEGLKFMVYLQKENIIDESGMPKERFSAEFPKEGPSILRIQQVVRGDSAAYFCASSPQETQYFGPGTRLLVL.

The chain combines TRBV7-2 with TRBJ2-2; 9 positions agree with TRBD1. Germline lookup yields CDR1 SGHTA and CDR2 FQGNSA. The CDR3 extends over 18 amino acids. Trimming at V came to 5 bases and at J to 6 bases, leaving 16 bases not matched to a gene. The CDR3 region is CASSEDPPGQGLAGELFF. CDR3 nucleotides: TGTGCCAGCAGCGAAGACCCTCCGGGACAGGGTCTAGCCGGGGAGCTGTTTTTT.

This clonotype has at least ten counts. The V and J genes are TRBV5-1 and TRBJ2-7, with D uncertain. The germline gives CDR1 SGHRS, CDR2 YFSETQ. Trimming cost V 8 bases and J 5 bases, with 11 bases left between them. The CDR3 has 11 residues. The DNA of the CDR3 is TGCGCCAGTATGGGCTACAACGAGCAGTACTTC. Translation: CASMGYNEQYF.

This clonotype was recorded at least ten times. The rearrangement joins TRBV7-2 to TRBJ2-2, with D unclear. CDR1 SGHTA and CDR2 FQGNSA come from the germline V gene. The CDR3 sequence is 13 residues long. The germline V and J ends were trimmed by 4 bases and 5 bases, with 8 bases remaining between them. CDR3 loop: CASSSQRTGELFF. DNA for the CDR3: TGTGCCAGCAGCTCCCAGCGTACCGGGGAGCTGTTTTTT.

This clonotype was seen at least ten times. This chain links TRBV5-1 with TRBJ2-2; D unresolved. V shed 4 bases and J shed 0 bases, with 10 bases lying between them. The CDR3 loop spans 15 amino acids. The germline gives CDR1 SGHRS, CDR2 YFSETQ. The CDR3: CASSLPWANTGELFF. The CDR3 DNA follows: TGCGCCAGCAGCCTCCCTTGGGCGAACACCGGGGAGCTGTTTTTT.

The chain combines TRBV7-9 with TRBJ2-1; D is unresolved. Trimming cost V 3 bases and J 6 bases, with 6 bases left between them. The CDR3 covers 12 residues. From germline, CDR1 is SEHNR and CDR2 FQNEAQ (reference sequence). CDR3 sequence reads: CASSLGINEQFF. CDR3 DNA: TGTGCCAGCAGCTTGGGTATCAATGAGCAGTTCTTC.

This clonotype has a count of ten or more. The rearrangement uses TRBV5-1 and TRBJ2-5; D gene unclear. CDR3 length equals 13 residues. Trimming shortened V by 5 bases and J by 3 bases, and 11 bases separated the two germline ends. Germline V gives CDR1 SGHRS, CDR2 YFSETQ. CDR3 sequence reads: CASSRGQEETQYF. Written as DNA, the CDR3 is TGCGCCAGCAGTCGTGGTCAGGAAGAGACCCAGTACTTC. The whole variable domain, filled in from reference TRBV5-1 and TRBJ2-5, reads KAGVTQTPRYLIKTRGQQVTLSCSPISGHRSVSWYQQTPGQGLQFLFEYFSETQRNKGNFPGRFSGRQFSNSRSEMNVSTLELGDSALYLCASSRGQEETQYFGPGTRLLVL.

Ten or more counts support this clonotype. The chain recombines TRBV7-9 with TRBJ2-5; D ambiguous. The CDR3 loop spans 12 amino acids. V was shortened by 6 bases and J by 3 bases, with 8 bases between the two germline ends. Germline V gene data show CDR1 as SEHNR and CDR2 as FQNEAQ (reference sequence). CDR3 nucleotide sequence: TGTGCCAGCAGAATCGGTGAAGAGACCCAGTACTTC. Translated, it gives CASRIGEETQYF.

In this sample, this clonotype turned up once. The rearrangement links TRBV25-1 to TRBJ2-3, with D tentatively TRBD2 (6 bases). Germline V gives CDR1 MGHDK, CDR2 SYGVNS. CDR3 size: 14 residues. Trimming stripped 6 bases from V and 4 bases from J, with 14 bases between. The CDR3 DNA reads as TGTGCCAGCAGCCCTCGGAGGGGTCCAGATACGCAGTATTTT. It translates to CASSPRRGPDTQYF.

In its sample, this clonotype was seen many times. The CDR3 protein is CASTGSSYNSPLHF. In DNA, the CDR3 is TGCGCCAGCACCGGGAGCTCCTATAATTCACCCCTCCACTTT. This chain connects TRBV10-1 to TRBJ1-6; D unresolved. The ends were cut back, 7 bases at V and 0 bases at J, with 7 bases in the middle. This CDR3 contains 14 residues. Germline V gene lookup returns CDR1 WNHNN and CDR2 SYGVQD (reference sequence).

This clonotype was counted at least ten times. A junction end diverges from the germline sequence, so it may reflect a read error. The rearrangement links TRBV4-3 to TRBJ1-1, with a weak D call TRBD1 (5 bases). This CDR3 has 15 amino acids. The V gene's germline CDR1 is LGHNA and CDR2 YSLEER. CDR3 amino acids: CASNQERRDATEAFF. CDR3 coding DNA: TGCGCCAGCAACCAAGAGCGCCGGGACGCTACTGAAGCTTTCTTT.

This clonotype was found many times. The rearrangement links TRBV24-1 to TRBJ2-1; 11 positions agree with TRBD2. Trimming took 4 bases from V and 5 from J; bases not matched to a gene: 3. The CDR3 has 15 amino acids. From germline, CDR1 is KGHDR and CDR2 SFDVKD. The CDR3 sequence is CATSESSGRHNEQFF. CDR3 nucleotide sequence: TGTGCCACCAGTGAGTCTAGCGGGAGGCACAATGAGCAGTTCTTC.